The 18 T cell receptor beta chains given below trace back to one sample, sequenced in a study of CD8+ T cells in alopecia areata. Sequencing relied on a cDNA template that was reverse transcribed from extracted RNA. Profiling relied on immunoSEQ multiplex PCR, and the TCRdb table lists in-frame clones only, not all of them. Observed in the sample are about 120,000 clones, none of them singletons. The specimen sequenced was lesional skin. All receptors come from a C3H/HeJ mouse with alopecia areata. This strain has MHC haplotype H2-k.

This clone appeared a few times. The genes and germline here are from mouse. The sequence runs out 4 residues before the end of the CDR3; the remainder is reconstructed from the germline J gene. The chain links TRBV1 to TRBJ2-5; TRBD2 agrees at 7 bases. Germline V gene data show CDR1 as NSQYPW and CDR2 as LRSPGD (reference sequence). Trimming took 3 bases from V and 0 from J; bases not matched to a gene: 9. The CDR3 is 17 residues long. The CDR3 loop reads CTCSARTGFDNQDTQYF. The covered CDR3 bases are TGCACCTGCAGTGCCAGGACTGGTTTCGATAACCAAGAC.

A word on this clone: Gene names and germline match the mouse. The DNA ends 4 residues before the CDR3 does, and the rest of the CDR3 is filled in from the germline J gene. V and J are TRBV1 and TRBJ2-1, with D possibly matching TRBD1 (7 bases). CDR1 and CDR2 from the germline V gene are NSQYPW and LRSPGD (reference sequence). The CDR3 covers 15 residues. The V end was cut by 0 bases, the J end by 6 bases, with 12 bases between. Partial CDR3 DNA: TGCACCTGCAGTGCAGAAGGGGGCGAGGGTGCT. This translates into CTCSAEGGEGA. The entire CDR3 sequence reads CTCSAEGGEGAEQFF.

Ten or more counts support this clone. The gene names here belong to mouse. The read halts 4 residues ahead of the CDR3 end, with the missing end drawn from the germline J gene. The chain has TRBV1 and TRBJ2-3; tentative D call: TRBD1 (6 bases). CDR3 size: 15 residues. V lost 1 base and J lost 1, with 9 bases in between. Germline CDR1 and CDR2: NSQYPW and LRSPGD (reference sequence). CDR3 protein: CTCSAVRGGAETLYF. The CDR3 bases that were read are TGCACCTGCAGTGCAGTCAGGGGTGGTGCAGAA.

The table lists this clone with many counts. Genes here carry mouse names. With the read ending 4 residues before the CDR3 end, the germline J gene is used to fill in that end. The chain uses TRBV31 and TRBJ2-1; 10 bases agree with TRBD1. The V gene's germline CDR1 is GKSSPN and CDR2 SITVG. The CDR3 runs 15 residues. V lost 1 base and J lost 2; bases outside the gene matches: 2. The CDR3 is CAWSPGTGDYAEQFF. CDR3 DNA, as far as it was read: TGTGCCTGGAGTCCCGGGACAGGGGACTATGCT.

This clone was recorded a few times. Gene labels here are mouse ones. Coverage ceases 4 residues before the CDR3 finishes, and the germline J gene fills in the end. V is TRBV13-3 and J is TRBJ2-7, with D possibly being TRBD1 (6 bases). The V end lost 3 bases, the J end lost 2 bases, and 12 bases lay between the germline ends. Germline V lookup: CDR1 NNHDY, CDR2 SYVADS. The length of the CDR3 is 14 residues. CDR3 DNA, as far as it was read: TGTGCCAGCAGTGGACCGGGACACCCCTAT. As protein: CASSGPGHPY. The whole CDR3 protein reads CASSGPGHPYEQYF.

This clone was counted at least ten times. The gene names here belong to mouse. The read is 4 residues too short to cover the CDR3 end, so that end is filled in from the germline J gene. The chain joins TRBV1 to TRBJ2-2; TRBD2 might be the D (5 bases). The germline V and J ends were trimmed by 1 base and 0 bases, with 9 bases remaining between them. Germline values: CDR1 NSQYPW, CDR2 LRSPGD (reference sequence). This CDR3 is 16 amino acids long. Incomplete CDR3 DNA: TGCACCTGCAGTGCAGCCCCTGGGACAAACACCGGG. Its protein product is CTCSAAPGTNTG. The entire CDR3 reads CTCSAAPGTNTGQLYF.

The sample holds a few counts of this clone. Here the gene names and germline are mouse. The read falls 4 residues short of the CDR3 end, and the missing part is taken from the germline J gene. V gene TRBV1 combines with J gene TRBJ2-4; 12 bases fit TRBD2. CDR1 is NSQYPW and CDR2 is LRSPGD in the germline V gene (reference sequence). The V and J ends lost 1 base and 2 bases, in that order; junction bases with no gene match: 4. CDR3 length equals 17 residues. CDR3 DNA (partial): TGCACCTGCAGTGCAGTTGGGACTGGGGGGCCTCAAAAC. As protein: CTCSAVGTGGPQN. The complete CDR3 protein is CTCSAVGTGGPQNTLYF.

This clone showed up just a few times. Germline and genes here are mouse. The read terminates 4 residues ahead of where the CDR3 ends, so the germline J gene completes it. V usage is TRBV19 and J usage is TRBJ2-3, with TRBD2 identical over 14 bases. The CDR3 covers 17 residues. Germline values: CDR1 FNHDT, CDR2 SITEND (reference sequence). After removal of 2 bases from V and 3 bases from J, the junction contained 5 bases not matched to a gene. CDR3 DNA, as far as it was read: TGTGCCAGCAGTATTGGGACTGGGGGGGCGCGAGCAGAA. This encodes CASSIGTGGARAE. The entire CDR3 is CASSIGTGGARAETLYF.

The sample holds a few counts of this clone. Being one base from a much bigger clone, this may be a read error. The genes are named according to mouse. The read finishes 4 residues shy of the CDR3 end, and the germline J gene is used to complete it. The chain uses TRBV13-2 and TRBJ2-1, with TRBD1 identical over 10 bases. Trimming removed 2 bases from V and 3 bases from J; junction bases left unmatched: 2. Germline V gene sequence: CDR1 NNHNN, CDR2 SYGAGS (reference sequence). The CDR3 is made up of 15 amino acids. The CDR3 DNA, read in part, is TGTGCCAGCGGTGACCGGGACAGGGGCTATGCT. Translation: CASGDRDRGYA. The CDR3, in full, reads CASGDRDRGYAEQFF.

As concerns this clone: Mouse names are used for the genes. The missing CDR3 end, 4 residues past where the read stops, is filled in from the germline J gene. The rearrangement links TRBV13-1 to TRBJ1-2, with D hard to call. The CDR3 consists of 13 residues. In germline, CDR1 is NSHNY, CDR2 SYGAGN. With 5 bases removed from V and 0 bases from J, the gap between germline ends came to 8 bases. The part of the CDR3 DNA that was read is TGTGCCAGCAGGCCTGACACAAACTCC. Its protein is CASRPDTNS. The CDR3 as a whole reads CASRPDTNSDYTF.

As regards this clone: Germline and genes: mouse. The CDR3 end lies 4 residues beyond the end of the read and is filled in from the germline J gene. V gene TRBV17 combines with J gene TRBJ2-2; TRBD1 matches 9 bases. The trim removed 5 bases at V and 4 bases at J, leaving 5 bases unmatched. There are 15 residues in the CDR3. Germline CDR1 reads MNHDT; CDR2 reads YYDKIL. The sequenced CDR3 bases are TGTGCTAGCAGTCCAGGACAGGGGAGCACCGGG. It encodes CASSPGQGSTG. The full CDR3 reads CASSPGQGSTGQLYF.

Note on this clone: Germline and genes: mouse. CDR3 DNA (partial): TGTGCCAGCAGAGAACTGGGGGGTGGGGCT. This codes for CASRELGGGA. The full CDR3 reads CASRELGGGAEQFF. J is TRBJ2-1 and V is TRBV13-3; TRBD2 agrees at 9 bases. Read data end 4 residues before the CDR3 end; the end is taken from the germline J gene. The V gene's germline CDR1 is NNHDY and CDR2 SYVADS. This CDR3 comprises 14 residues.

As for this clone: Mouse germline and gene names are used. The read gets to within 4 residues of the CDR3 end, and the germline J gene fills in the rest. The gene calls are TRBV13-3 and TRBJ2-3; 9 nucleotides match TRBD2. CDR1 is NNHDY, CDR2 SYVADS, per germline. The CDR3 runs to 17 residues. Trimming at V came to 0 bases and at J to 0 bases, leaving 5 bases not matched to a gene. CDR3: CASSDEAGGGSAETLYF. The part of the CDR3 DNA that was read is TGTGCCAGCAGTGATGAGGCTGGGGGGGGTAGTGCAGAA.

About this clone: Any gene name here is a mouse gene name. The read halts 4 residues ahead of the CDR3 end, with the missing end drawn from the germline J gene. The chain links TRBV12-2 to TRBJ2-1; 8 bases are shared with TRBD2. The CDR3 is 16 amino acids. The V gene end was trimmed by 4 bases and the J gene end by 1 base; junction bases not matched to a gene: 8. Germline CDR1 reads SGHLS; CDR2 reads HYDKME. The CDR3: CASSPTGGANYAEQFF. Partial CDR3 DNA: TGTGCCAGCTCCCCCACGGGGGGGGCAAACTATGCT.

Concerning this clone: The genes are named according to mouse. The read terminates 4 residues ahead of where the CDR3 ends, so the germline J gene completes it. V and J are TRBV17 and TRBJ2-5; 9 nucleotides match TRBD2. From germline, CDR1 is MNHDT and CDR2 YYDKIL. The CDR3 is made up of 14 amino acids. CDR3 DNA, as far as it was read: TGTGCTAGCAGTAGTTGGGGGGGCATAGAC. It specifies CASSSWGGID. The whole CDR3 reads CASSSWGGIDTQYF.

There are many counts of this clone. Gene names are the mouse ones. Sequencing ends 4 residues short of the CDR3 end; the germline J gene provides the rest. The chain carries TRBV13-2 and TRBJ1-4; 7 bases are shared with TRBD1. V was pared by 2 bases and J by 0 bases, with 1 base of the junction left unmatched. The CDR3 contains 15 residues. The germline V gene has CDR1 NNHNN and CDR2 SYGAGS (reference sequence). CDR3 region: CASGDGTVSNERLFF. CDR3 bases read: TGTGCCAGCGGTGACGGGACAGTTTCCAACGAA.

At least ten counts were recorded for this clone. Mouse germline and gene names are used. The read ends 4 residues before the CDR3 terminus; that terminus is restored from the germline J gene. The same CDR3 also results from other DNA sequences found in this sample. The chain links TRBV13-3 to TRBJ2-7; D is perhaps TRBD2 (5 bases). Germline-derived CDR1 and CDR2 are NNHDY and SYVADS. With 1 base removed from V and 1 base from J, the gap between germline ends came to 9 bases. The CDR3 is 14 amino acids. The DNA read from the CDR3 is TGTGCCAGCAGTGATAGGCTGGGTTCCTAT. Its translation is CASSDRLGSY. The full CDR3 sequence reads CASSDRLGSYEQYF.

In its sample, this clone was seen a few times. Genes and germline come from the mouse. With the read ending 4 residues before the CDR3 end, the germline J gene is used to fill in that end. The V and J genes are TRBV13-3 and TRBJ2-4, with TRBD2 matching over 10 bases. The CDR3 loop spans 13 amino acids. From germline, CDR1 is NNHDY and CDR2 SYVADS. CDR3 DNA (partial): TGTGCCAGCACCGACTGGGGGGAAAAC. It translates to CASTDWGEN. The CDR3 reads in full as CASTDWGENTLYF.